The clone carrying this T cell receptor (beta chain) has just one count. The data derive from a study of blood T cell repertoires in COVID-19. The overall study: Sample material is recorded as cDNA or gDNA derived from T cells, B-cell-depleted T cells, or PBMCs.

Assay: immunoSEQ multiplex PCR; the TCRdb copy retains only in-frame clones and omits some. This sample has about 200,000 clones, with approximately 86% found just once. The CDR3 is 16 residues long. Trimming removed 1 base at V and 2 bases at J, with 12 bases between. Germline assignment: CDR1 LGHNA and CDR2 YSLEER. The chain recombines TRBV4-3 with TRBJ1-3, with D possibly TRBD1 on 5 matching bases. This receptor was obtained from a woman in her twenties or thirties who had recovered from COVID-19. The material sequenced was PBMCs or T cells enriched from blood (not recorded which). CDR3 sequence: CASSQGQGGTGNTIYF. The CDR3 DNA sequence: TGCGCCAGCAGCCAAGGTCAGGGTGGGACTGGAAACACCATATATTTT.